This is a list of T cell receptor beta chains from one sample in a study of T cell responses to AZD1222 COVID-19 vaccine. Method: immunoSEQ multiplex PCR; TCRdb's copy keeps in-frame clones and lacks some. This sample has 90,000 to 100,000 clones, with roughly 88% found just once. The sequencing here drew on peripheral blood, taken on day 0 of AZD1222 vaccination. The receptors come from an adult in good health. Each CDR3 is given with its conserved first and last residue. Fields, in order: CDR3 DNA, CDR3 protein, V gene, J gene, D gene, clone size. D genes are given only for firm matches. Clone sizes are given selectively: once, few, many, or a class where the clone is expanded.

TGCGCCAGCAGCTTCACGCCGAGCGACACTGAAGCTTTCTTT	CASSFTPSDTEAFF	TRBV5-1	TRBJ1-1	.	.
TGTGCCAGCAGTTTAGGGTTCAGGTCGGCTGAAGCTTTCTTT	CASSLGFRSAEAFF	TRBV27	TRBJ1-1	.	.
TGTGCCAGCAGTGAGTGGGGTGGCAATCAGCCCCAGCATTTT	CASSEWGGNQPQHF	TRBV2	TRBJ1-5	.	.
TGTGCCACCAGCAGAACCAAGACTAGCCATATCTACAATGAGCAGTTCTTC	CATSRTKTSHIYNEQFF	TRBV15	TRBJ2-1	TRBD2	.
TGTGCCAGCAGCGCCATCGACACAGGGGCCGATGAGACCCAGTACTTC	CASSAIDTGADETQYF	TRBV9	TRBJ2-5	TRBD1	.
TGTGCCAGCAGTCCAGGCAGGGAAGGCTTAGACGAGCAGTACTTC	CASSPGREGLDEQYF	TRBV27	TRBJ2-7	.	.
TGTGCCAGCAGCTCAAGCACAGATACGCAGTATTTT	CASSSSTDTQYF	TRBV5-4	TRBJ2-3	.	once
TGTGCCTGGAGGACCCGGGGAACCAACATCTATGGCTACACCTTC	CAWRTRGTNIYGYTF	TRBV30	TRBJ1-2	.	few
TGTGCCAGTAGTACAGGTGGGGTGAACACTGAAGCTTTCTTT	CASSTGGVNTEAFF	TRBV19	TRBJ1-1	.	.
TGTGCCAGCAGGACAGGGGGCCACACTGAAGCTTTCTTT	CASRTGGHTEAFF	TRBV28	TRBJ1-1	TRBD1	.
TGTGCCAGCAGCTTAATTCCGGGCGACAGGGCAAGCACTGAAGCTTTCTTT	CASSLIPGDRASTEAFF	TRBV7-3	TRBJ1-1	TRBD1	.
TGTGCCACCAGCAGAGATGTGGGCAATGAGCAGTTCTTC	CATSRDVGNEQFF	TRBV15	TRBJ2-1	.	once
TGTGCCTGGAGTGTACAGACCGGGGTTTATGGCTACACCTTC	CAWSVQTGVYGYTF	TRBV30	TRBJ1-2	.	.
TGTGCCAGCAGTTTATCGGGACAGGGGTTGGGAGAGACCCAGTACTTC	CASSLSGQGLGETQYF	TRBV28	TRBJ2-5	TRBD1	.
TGTGCCAGCAGCTTGGTAGGCAGGTCCACCGGGGAGCTGTTTTTT	CASSLVGRSTGELFF	TRBV5-6	TRBJ2-2	.	.
TGTGCCAGCAGTCGGACAGGGGGCCCCCGCTTAGGAAACACCATATATTTT	CASSRTGGPRLGNTIYF	TRBV27	TRBJ1-3	TRBD1	.
TGTGCCAGCAGCTTAATTGGGACAGGGAACTACAATGAGCAGTTCTTC	CASSLIGTGNYNEQFF	TRBV7-3	TRBJ2-1	TRBD1	.
TGTGCCAGCACCCTGGGAAATTATAACTTGAACACTGAAGCTTTCTTT	CASTLGNYNLNTEAFF	TRBV5-8	TRBJ1-1	.	.
TGTGCCAGCAGCCAAGACTATGGCTACACCTTC	CASSQDYGYTF	TRBV3-1/TRBV3-2	TRBJ1-2	.	.
TGTGCCAGCAGAACAGGGGGTCTGGGAAACACCATATATTTT	CASRTGGLGNTIYF	TRBV28	TRBJ1-3	TRBD1	.
TGTGCCAGCTCACATGGCGATCCAACCGGGACAGGGACATCCTACGAGCAGTACTTC	CASSHGDPTGTGTSYEQYF	TRBV18	TRBJ2-7	TRBD1	.
TGTGCCAGTAAACTTTTCTCACAGGGGGGCACTGAAGCTTTCTTT	CASKLFSQGGTEAFF	TRBV7-9	TRBJ1-1	TRBD1	.
TGTGCCACCAGTGACCGCCGGGACACAATCTACGAGCAGTACTTC	CATSDRRDTIYEQYF	TRBV24-1	TRBJ2-7	.	.
TGTGCCAGCAGCAAAAGAAGGACAGGGCGAGACACTGAAGCTTTCTTT	CASSKRRTGRDTEAFF	TRBV21-1	TRBJ1-1	.	.
TGTGCCAGTAGTCCCCCTGGGGGTTTTGGTACCGGGGAGCTGTTTTTT	CASSPPGGFGTGELFF	TRBV19	TRBJ2-2	.	.